Sequencing of this T cell receptor beta chain was carried out in a study of identical twins. It was template switching that added a universal primer site, and there were unique molecular identifiers on the cDNA. TCRdb itself ran the 5' RACE reads through MiXCR, one entry per CDR3 protein. The sample lists around 550,000 distinct CDR3 sequences; around 15% were seen once. This CDR3 has 16 amino acids. V was trimmed by 6 bases and J by 5 bases, leaving 20 bases between them. These data were likewise used in another study, on yellow fever vaccine responses in identical twins.

The receptor comes from a woman aged 18 to 35 in good health. V gene TRBV12-3 or TRBV12-4 combines with J gene TRBJ1-5, with D perhaps TRBD1 (5 bases). The sample consisted of CD4+ T cells sorted from blood. CDR3 bases: TGTGCCAGCAGCGCCCCGCAGGGTATTCCCCATCAGCCCCAGCATTTT. This encodes CASSAPQGIPHQPQHF.